This is a list of T cell receptor beta chains from one sample in a study of CXCR3-negative and CXCR3-positive naive CD8 T cells. TCRdb reanalyzed the 5' RACE reads, giving one entry per CDR3 protein sequence and no DNA. Its clone listing holds over 55,000 distinct CDR3 sequences. The sequenced sample consisted of naive CXCR3+ CD8+ T cells from blood. The source is a human donor in good health. Some clones in this sample may be carry-over from other donors' samples. Each CDR3 is given with its conserved first and last residue.

V	J	length	CDR3
TRBV7-9	TRBJ2-7	13	CASRADNNYEQYF
TRBV2	TRBJ1-6	14	CASSEWTDNSPLHF
TRBV4-3	TRBJ2-7	17	CASSQDGGTYNPYEQYF
TRBV7-2	TRBJ1-2	16	CASSQEGLGGVYGYTF
TRBV20-1	TRBJ1-1	15	CSATGGGIMNTEAFF
TRBV27	TRBJ1-5	15	CASRDAGRSNQPQHF
TRBV10-1	TRBJ2-7	13	CASTTDRVEEQYF
TRBV7-6	TRBJ1-4	16	CASSIRQGRDNEKLFF
TRBV14	TRBJ2-7	12	CASSHDTYEQYF
TRBV5-8	TRBJ1-2	14	CASSEEGLGSGYTF
TRBV7-9	TRBJ1-1	13	CASTGGVETEAFF
TRBV7-9	TRBJ2-5	13	CASSSPYQETQYF
TRBV9	TRBJ2-7	14	CASSEQGDSYEQYF
TRBV12-3/TRBV12-4	TRBJ1-1	14	CASRRQGANTEAFF
TRBV20-1	TRBJ2-5	15	CSARSLAGVLETQYF
TRBV27	TRBJ2-7	13	CASSLTEVGEQYF
TRBV16	TRBJ1-2	16	CASSQSLGQGVFGYTF
TRBV4-2	TRBJ2-3	15	CASSQDLWTTDTQYF
TRBV5-1	TRBJ2-1	13	CASSLVPYNEQFF
TRBV10-3	TRBJ2-7	15	CAISEGGQGAYEQYF